The rows below give T cell receptor beta chains drawn from one sample of a study of CD4 T cells in relation to SARS-CoV-2 and coronaviruses. Method: immunoSEQ multiplex PCR; TCRdb's copy keeps in-frame clones and lacks some. In the table there are over 15,000 clones, about 68% of which are singletons. These receptors have no known antigen. The sample was CD4+ T cells from PBMCs, cultured in vitro. The receptors shown here come from a human donor in good health. CDR3s include the opening cysteine and the closing phenylalanine or tryptophan. The order of the fields is CDR3 DNA, CDR3 protein, clone size, V gene, J gene, D gene. D genes are given only for firm matches. Only part of the rows carry a size: once, few, many, or a class if the clone is expanded.

DNA: TGTGCCTGGAGTCCCATCACAGGGGGCGATCAGCCCCAGCATTTT; CDR3: CAWSPITGGDQPQHF; size: -; V: TRBV30; J: TRBJ1-5; D: TRBD1
DNA: TGCGCCAGCAGTGAGTCAGTAGCGGGAGAGAATGAGCAGTTCTTC; CDR3: CASSESVAGENEQFF; size: -; V: TRBV10-1; J: TRBJ2-1; D: TRBD2
DNA: TGTGCCTGGAGTCTGACATCCTTCGGGGAGACCCAGTACTTC; CDR3: CAWSLTSFGETQYF; size: -; V: TRBV30; J: TRBJ2-5; D: -
DNA: TGTGCCAGCAGCTTATGGAACACTGAAGCTTTCTTT; CDR3: CASSLWNTEAFF; size: -; V: TRBV7-9; J: TRBJ1-1; D: -
DNA: TGTGCCAGCTCACCACGGGGACAGGGGGCGTCCGAGCAGTACTTC; CDR3: CASSPRGQGASEQYF; size: -; V: TRBV18; J: TRBJ2-7; D: TRBD1
DNA: TGTGCCAGCAGCTTAAATCGAGGCACTGAAGCTTTCTTT; CDR3: CASSLNRGTEAFF; size: -; V: TRBV5-8; J: TRBJ1-1; D: -
DNA: TGTGCCAGCTCACCAGACCGGGCTACTGGGTTCTTC; CDR3: CASSPDRATGFF; size: -; V: TRBV18; J: TRBJ2-1; D: -
DNA: TGCGCCAGCAGTGAGGTCAAGCGGAGCAACACCGGGGAGCTGTTTTTT; CDR3: CASSEVKRSNTGELFF; size: few; V: TRBV5-1; J: TRBJ2-2; D: -
DNA: TGCGCCAGCAGAGAGGGTGGGGGCCAAGAGACCCAGTACTTC; CDR3: CASREGGGQETQYF; size: -; V: TRBV5-1; J: TRBJ2-5; D: -
DNA: TGTGCCAGCAGAGACCAGTACAATGAGCAGTTCTTC; CDR3: CASRDQYNEQFF; size: -; V: TRBV2; J: TRBJ2-1; D: -
DNA: TGTGCCATCAGTGAGAGCTCAGAAAAATATGGCTACACCTTC; CDR3: CAISESSEKYGYTF; size: -; V: TRBV10-3; J: TRBJ1-2; D: -
DNA: TGTGCCAGCAGTTTTGAGACCTGGAAAGATACGCAGTATTTT; CDR3: CASSFETWKDTQYF; size: -; V: TRBV28; J: TRBJ2-3; D: -
DNA: TGTGCCAGTAGTGGGGCCAGCTCCTACGAGCAGTACTTC; CDR3: CASSGASSYEQYF; size: few; V: TRBV19; J: TRBJ2-7; D: -
DNA: TGTGCCAGCAAGAGGACAGGGAACACCGGGGAGCTGTTTTTT; CDR3: CASKRTGNTGELFF; size: -; V: TRBV6-5; J: TRBJ2-2; D: TRBD1
DNA: TGTGCCAGCAGTGTTAACCGGGACTCCACCGGGGAGCTGTTTTTT; CDR3: CASSVNRDSTGELFF; size: -; V: TRBV6-4; J: TRBJ2-2; D: -
DNA: TGTGCCATCAGTGAAGATGCAGGAACCACAGATACGCAGTATTTT; CDR3: CAISEDAGTTDTQYF; size: -; V: TRBV10-3; J: TRBJ2-3; D: -
DNA: TGTGCCAGTACGCTAGCGGGAGGCTTCTGGTCCTACAATGAGCAGTTCTTC; CDR3: CASTLAGGFWSYNEQFF; size: -; V: TRBV7-9; J: TRBJ2-1; D: TRBD2
DNA: TGTGCCAGCAGCCAAGGGGACTATGGCTACACCTTC; CDR3: CASSQGDYGYTF; size: -; V: TRBV25-1; J: TRBJ1-2; D: -
DNA: TGTGCCAGCAGCCCCAGCACGTACACAGATACGCAGTATTTT; CDR3: CASSPSTYTDTQYF; size: few; V: TRBV11-3; J: TRBJ2-3; D: -
DNA: TGTGCCAGCAGCTTAGTGGGAGGGGTAGAGACCCAGTACTTC; CDR3: CASSLVGGVETQYF; size: -; V: TRBV5-8; J: TRBJ2-5; D: TRBD2
DNA: TGCGCCAGCAGCCATCCGGGACTAGCGGGAGGGCCTGGGTACAATGAGCAGTTCTTC; CDR3: CASSHPGLAGGPGYNEQFF; size: -; V: TRBV4-1; J: TRBJ2-1; D: TRBD2
DNA: TGTGCCAGCAGCAACCTAGCGGGAGGGCCGAATGAGCAGTTCTTC; CDR3: CASSNLAGGPNEQFF; size: once; V: TRBV7-9; J: TRBJ2-1; D: TRBD2
DNA: TGCGCCAGCAGCTCTACACAGGGGAAGGGCTTGAACACTGAAGCTTTCTTT; CDR3: CASSSTQGKGLNTEAFF; size: -; V: TRBV5-1; J: TRBJ1-1; D: TRBD1
DNA: TGTGCCAGCACCCCTCCTCTAGGTTTCTTAGGGGGTGAGCAGTTCTTC; CDR3: CASTPPLGFLGGEQFF; size: -; V: TRBV5-6; J: TRBJ2-1; D: -
DNA: TGCAGCTCAGATTCGATACGGAACACTGAAGCTTTCTTT; CDR3: CSSDSIRNTEAFF; size: -; V: TRBV29-1; J: TRBJ1-1; D: -
DNA: TGTGCCAGCAGCCGCGGGACAGCGCTCTCTAGCTATGGCTACACCTTC; CDR3: CASSRGTALSSYGYTF; size: -; V: TRBV6-2/TRBV6-3; J: TRBJ1-2; D: TRBD1
DNA: TGTGCCAGTAGTTTTGTACCCGGGGACTACGAGCAGTACTTC; CDR3: CASSFVPGDYEQYF; size: -; V: TRBV19; J: TRBJ2-7; D: -
DNA: TGTGCCACCAGTGACCAAAACCGATATGGCTACACCTTC; CDR3: CATSDQNRYGYTF; size: -; V: TRBV24-1; J: TRBJ1-2; D: -
DNA: TGTGCCAGCAGCTCCCGGGCGATCCAGACCCAGTACTTC; CDR3: CASSSRAIQTQYF; size: -; V: TRBV7-2; J: TRBJ2-5; D: -
DNA: TGTGCCACCCGGACAGGGGGCGTCGAGCAGTACTTC; CDR3: CATRTGGVEQYF; size: -; V: TRBV10-3; J: TRBJ2-7; D: TRBD1
DNA: TGTGCCAGCAGCTTAGATAGTATAGCCAGGACAGTAAAATACGAGCAGTACTTC; CDR3: CASSLDSIARTVKYEQYF; size: -; V: TRBV11-2; J: TRBJ2-7; D: -
DNA: TGTGCCAGCAGTTTAGGGTACGATGGCTACACCTTC; CDR3: CASSLGYDGYTF; size: -; V: TRBV12-3/TRBV12-4; J: TRBJ1-2; D: -
DNA: TGCGCCAGCAGCTTGCAGGTTGACATGCCTTACGAGCAGTACTTC; CDR3: CASSLQVDMPYEQYF; size: -; V: TRBV5-1; J: TRBJ2-7; D: -
DNA: TGTGCCAGCAGTCCAGGGGACTACTTCTACGAGCAGTACTTC; CDR3: CASSPGDYFYEQYF; size: -; V: TRBV6-5; J: TRBJ2-7; D: -
DNA: TGTGCCACCAGTGATGCAACTATTTCGAAGGAGACCCAGTACTTC; CDR3: CATSDATISKETQYF; size: -; V: TRBV24-1; J: TRBJ2-5; D: -
DNA: TGTGCCAGCAGCTCGTCTAGCGGGAGGGCCGGGGAGCTGTTTTTT; CDR3: CASSSSSGRAGELFF; size: -; V: TRBV11-3; J: TRBJ2-2; D: TRBD2
DNA: TGCGCCAGCAGCTTGGCCGAAGCGGGAGGGTACAATGAGCAGTTCTTC; CDR3: CASSLAEAGGYNEQFF; size: -; V: TRBV5-1; J: TRBJ2-1; D: TRBD2
DNA: TGTGCCAGCAGTTTTTCCAGCGGGAGGGCCTACACCGGGGAGCTGTTTTTT; CDR3: CASSFSSGRAYTGELFF; size: -; V: TRBV27; J: TRBJ2-2; D: TRBD2
DNA: TGTGCCACCAGCAGAGATCGGGACTACGAGCAGTACTTC; CDR3: CATSRDRDYEQYF; size: -; V: TRBV15; J: TRBJ2-7; D: -
DNA: TGTGCCAGTAGTATAGCGGGGGCCTCCTACAATGAGCAGTTCTTC; CDR3: CASSIAGASYNEQFF; size: -; V: TRBV19; J: TRBJ2-1; D: -
DNA: TGTGCCAGCTCACCAAGACAGGGACAGGGTCCTGGAAACACCATATATTTT; CDR3: CASSPRQGQGPGNTIYF; size: -; V: TRBV18; J: TRBJ1-3; D: TRBD1
DNA: TGTGCCAGCAGCTTATTCTCTGGCTACACCTTC; CDR3: CASSLFSGYTF; size: -; V: TRBV7-9; J: TRBJ1-2; D: -
DNA: TGTGCCAGCAGCCAAGACGTCAGGGATCAGCCCCAGCATTTT; CDR3: CASSQDVRDQPQHF; size: -; V: TRBV4-2; J: TRBJ1-5; D: -
DNA: TGTGCCAGCAGCCAAGGGTTTGGGAGAGTGTCCCAGCCCCAGCATTTT; CDR3: CASSQGFGRVSQPQHF; size: -; V: TRBV3-1/TRBV3-2; J: TRBJ1-5; D: -
DNA: TGCGCCAGCAGCCTCCGGGGGTTAGACACAGATACGCAGTATTTT; CDR3: CASSLRGLDTDTQYF; size: -; V: TRBV5-1; J: TRBJ2-3; D: -
DNA: TGTGCCAGCCTTGGACCCAGCTCCTACAATGAGCAGTTCTTC; CDR3: CASLGPSSYNEQFF; size: -; V: TRBV25-1; J: TRBJ2-1; D: -
DNA: TGTGCCAGCAGCACCTCCGGACTAGCGGGAGCCGCTGGAAAGCAGTACTTC; CDR3: CASSTSGLAGAAGKQYF; size: -; V: TRBV7-2; J: TRBJ2-7; D: TRBD2
DNA: TGTGCCAGCTCTCCCACAACGCTGAGTGAAGCTTTCTTT; CDR3: CASSPTTLSEAFF; size: -; V: TRBV18; J: TRBJ1-1; D: -
DNA: TGTGCCAGCAGCCTAGTGAGCTCTGGAAACACCATATATTTT; CDR3: CASSLVSSGNTIYF; size: -; V: TRBV7-9; J: TRBJ1-3; D: -
DNA: TGTGCCAGCAGTTTATCTTCCGGGGCCCCCTACGAGCAGTACTTC; CDR3: CASSLSSGAPYEQYF; size: -; V: TRBV27; J: TRBJ2-7; D: -
DNA: TGTGCCATCAGTAAGGACGTCACAGATACGCAGTATTTT; CDR3: CAISKDVTDTQYF; size: -; V: TRBV10-3; J: TRBJ2-3; D: -
DNA: TGTGCCAGCGGCTACAGCACAGATACGCAGTATTTT; CDR3: CASGYSTDTQYF; size: -; V: TRBV27; J: TRBJ2-3; D: -
DNA: TGTGCCAGCAGCCCCCCGGACCCGTGGACTGAAGCTTTCTTT; CDR3: CASSPPDPWTEAFF; size: -; V: TRBV3-1/TRBV3-2; J: TRBJ1-1; D: -
DNA: TGTGCCAGCAGCCAAGATCTAGCACAGGGGATAACAACTAATGAAAAACTGTTTTTT; CDR3: CASSQDLAQGITTNEKLFF; size: -; V: TRBV4-2; J: TRBJ1-4; D: TRBD1
DNA: TGTGCCAGCAGCGCCGAGGGGCAATATGGCTACACCTTC; CDR3: CASSAEGQYGYTF; size: -; V: TRBV6-5; J: TRBJ1-2; D: -
DNA: TGTGCCAGCAGCTCGGGGGGCGGGACTGAAGCTTTCTTT; CDR3: CASSSGGGTEAFF; size: -; V: TRBV28; J: TRBJ1-1; D: -